Presented here are 15 T cell receptor beta chains from one specimen sequenced in a study of blood T cell repertoires in COVID-19. Measured with immunoSEQ multiplex PCR; TCRdb has only the in-frame clones, and not every one. The sample carries about 70,000 clones, under 80% recorded once. The sample taken for sequencing was peripheral blood. All receptors derive from a human donor in a cohort sampled during active COVID-19.

The J gene is TRBJ1-3, the V gene TRBV7-2, with a weak D call TRBD1 (6 bases). With 5 bases removed from V and 0 bases from J, the gap between germline ends came to 11 bases. This CDR3 region has 15 residues. Germline V gene data show CDR1 as SGHTA and CDR2 as FQGNSA. CDR3 protein: CASSLLDSSGNTIYF. The CDR3 nucleotides are TGTGCCAGCAGCCTCCTGGACAGCTCTGGAAACACCATATATTTT.

The V gene is TRBV7-8, the J gene TRBJ2-1; 9 bases align to TRBD1. The CDR3 totals 15 residues. Per germline, CDR1 SGHVS and CDR2 FQNEAQ. The junction had 7 bases not matched to a gene; V was cut back by 4 bases and J by 6 bases. This CDR3 is CASSSQGAPTNEQFF. The DNA of the CDR3 is TGTGCCAGCAGCTCACAGGGGGCGCCTACCAATGAGCAGTTCTTC.

The chain has TRBV14 and TRBJ1-2, with D perhaps matching TRBD1 (6 bases). The V and J ends lost 3 bases and 5 bases respectively, with 16 bases between them. The CDR3 covers 15 residues. Per the germline V gene, CDR1 is SGHDN and CDR2 is FVKESK. In DNA form, the CDR3 reads TGTGCCAGCAGCCAGGGCCTACAGAGGGGGTATGGCTACACCTTC. This sequence encodes CASSQGLQRGYGYTF.

The chain has TRBV6-1 and TRBJ2-2; possible D gene TRBD1, 6 bases. The CDR3 totals 17 residues. V was shortened by 4 bases and J by 5 bases, with 20 bases between the two germline ends. Germline V gene data show CDR1 as MNHNS and CDR2 as SASEGT. CDR3 in amino acids: CASSAILMAGDTGELFF. CDR3 sequence (DNA): TGTGCCAGCAGTGCGATATTGATGGCAGGGGATACCGGGGAGCTGTTTTTT.

This clone appeared a few times. The chain employs TRBV2 and TRBJ1-1; 7 nucleotides match TRBD1. Trimming took 4 bases from V and 1 from J; bases not matched to a gene: 3. The germline V gene has CDR1 SNHLY and CDR2 FYNNEI. This CDR3 has 14 residues. CDR3 sequence (DNA): TGTGCCAGCAGTGGGAGACAGGGGAACACTGAAGCTTTCTTT. It yields the protein CASSGRQGNTEAFF.

The rearrangement uses TRBV11-2 and TRBJ1-4; 7 bases are a match to TRBD1. The CDR3 extends over 17 amino acids. The V and J ends lost 4 bases and 0 bases, in that order; junction bases with no gene match: 8. Germline CDR1 is SGHAT and CDR2 is FQNNGV. CDR3: CASSSRTGITTNEKLFF. CDR3 sequence (DNA): TGTGCCAGCAGCTCCCGGACAGGAATTACAACTAATGAAAAACTGTTTTTT.

The chain employs TRBV6-5 and TRBJ2-7; TRBD2 matches at 8 bases. Looked up from germline, CDR1 is MNHEY and CDR2 is SVGAGI. V gave up 2 bases and J gave up 3 bases; unmatched junction bases: 6. This CDR3 spans 15 amino acids. The CDR3, as DNA: TGTGCCAGCAGTTACAAGCGGGGGCCGAGCTACGAGCAGTACTTC. Amino acids: CASSYKRGPSYEQYF.

The rearrangement joins TRBV18 to TRBJ1-2, with D possibly TRBD1 on 6 matching bases. Germline-derived CDR1 and CDR2 are KGHSH and LQKENI. The CDR3 has 15 amino acids. Trimming pared 0 bases from V and 1 base from J, leaving 9 bases between. CDR3 nucleotides: TGTGCCAGCTCACCACCCCAGGGGAGTAACTATGGCTACACCTTC. Protein sequence: CASSPPQGSNYGYTF.

The chain is built from TRBV5-6 and TRBJ2-7, with TRBD2 matching 12 bases. V lost 1 base and J lost 0; bases outside the gene matches: 2. Germline V lookup: CDR1 SGHDT, CDR2 YYEEEE. CDR3 size: 16 residues. DNA for the CDR3: TGTGCCAGCAGCTTGCCTAGCGGGGGGGTCTCCTACGAGCAGTACTTC. This translates into CASSLPSGGVSYEQYF. Together with reference TRBV5-6 and TRBJ2-7, the CDR3 gives the full variable domain: DAGVTQSPTHLIKTRGQQVTLRCSPKSGHDTVSWYQQALGQGPQFIFQYYEEEERQRGNFPDRFSGHQFPNYSSELNVNALLLGDSALYLCASSLPSGGVSYEQYFGPGTRLTVT.

The chain links TRBV5-1 to TRBJ2-7, with 8 nucleotides matching TRBD2. CDR1 and CDR2 (germline): SGHRS, YFSETQ. CDR3 length: 15 amino acids. V lost 0 bases and J lost 2; bases outside the gene matches: 4. Here the CDR3 reads CASSLVTSATYEQYF. The CDR3 nucleotides read TGCGCCAGCAGCTTGGTGACTAGCGCTACCTACGAGCAGTACTTC.

The chain uses TRBV24-1 and TRBJ2-1; TRBD1 is a possible D gene (6 bases). With 6 bases removed from V and 6 bases from J, the gap between germline ends came to 20 bases. The CDR3 extends over 16 amino acids. The germline CDR1 and CDR2 sequences are KGHDR and SFDVKD. CDR3 in amino acids: CATSQGSMTHSNEQFF. The CDR3 DNA sequence: TGTGCCACCAGTCAGGGGTCAATGACACACAGCAATGAGCAGTTCTTC.

The rearrangement links TRBV19 to TRBJ1-1, with no clear D. Trimming removed 6 bases at V and 7 bases at J, with 9 bases between. Looked up from germline, CDR1 is LNHDA and CDR2 is SQIVND (reference sequence). The CDR3 extends over 11 amino acids. The CDR3 reads CASSLRSEAFF. CDR3 nucleotides: TGTGCCAGTAGCCTTAGGAGTGAAGCTTTCTTT.

This clone was picked up one time. The chain uses TRBV20-1 and TRBJ1-2; possibly TRBD1 for D (5 bases). V lost 6 bases to trimming and J lost 7 bases, with 12 bases between them. There are 11 residues in the CDR3. The germline V gene encodes CDR1 DFQATT and CDR2 SNEGSKA (reference sequence). DNA of the CDR3: TGCAGTGCGGAGTGGGGGGGTGGCTACACCTTC. This sequence encodes CSAEWGGGYTF.

The table lists this clone with a few counts. The chain couples TRBV27 to TRBJ1-1; no definite D call. V lost 0 bases and J lost 1, with 6 bases in between. This CDR3 has 14 amino acids. The germline CDR1 and CDR2 sequences are MNHEY and SMNVEV (reference sequence). The CDR3 is CASSLSGQNTEAFF. The CDR3 bases are TGTGCCAGCAGTTTATCTGGGCAGAACACTGAAGCTTTCTTT.

The genes are TRBV9 and TRBJ2-7; TRBD1 matches at 11 bases. V trimming: 0 bases; J trimming: 7 bases; junction bases outside the gene matches: 6. Germline V gene sequence: CDR1 SGDLS, CDR2 YYNGEE. The CDR3 covers 15 residues. CDR3 coding DNA: TGTGCCAGCAGCGTAGATGGACAGGGGGCTGGAGAGCAGTACTTC. Protein sequence: CASSVDGQGAGEQYF.